The 17 T cell receptor beta chains in this list originate from one sample, sequenced in a study of blood T cell repertoires in COVID-19. Assay: immunoSEQ multiplex PCR; the TCRdb copy retains only in-frame clones and omits some. This table holds a few hundred thousand clones, nearly 90% found once. Sample: peripheral blood. These receptors all come from a woman aged 40 to 55 with COVID-19, enrolled during active disease.

This clone appeared a single time. The chain carries TRBV7-3 and TRBJ2-1; TRBD1 might be the D (7 bases). The CDR3 has 17 amino acids. The germline V and J ends were trimmed by 2 bases and 6 bases, with 20 bases remaining between them. Per the germline V gene, CDR1 is SGHTA and CDR2 is FQGTGA. CDR3 nucleotides: TGTGCCAGCAGCTTACGTGGAGGGGGCGTCTCTGGCAATGAGCAGTTCTTC. Translating it yields CASSLRGGGVSGNEQFF.

The V call is TRBV11-3, the J call TRBJ2-4; D is possibly TRBD1 (6 bases). The CDR3 has 16 amino acids. Germline CDR1 reads SGHNT; CDR2 reads YENEEA. V was cut by 1 base and J by 2 bases, with 12 bases left in between. This chain's CDR3 is CASSLGNRETKNIQYF. The CDR3 DNA reads as TGTGCCAGCAGCTTAGGAAACAGGGAAACCAAAAACATTCAGTACTTC. Combining the CDR3 with reference TRBV11-3 and TRBJ2-4 gives the whole variable domain EAGVVQSPRYKIIEKKQPVAFWCNPISGHNTLYWYLQNLGQGPELLIRYENEEAVDDSQLPKDRFSAERLKGVDSTLKIQPAELGDSAVYLCASSLGNRETKNIQYFGAGTRLSVL.

This clone showed up just once. The chain is built from TRBV5-4 and TRBJ2-7; 10 nucleotides align to TRBD1. V was clipped by 5 bases and J by 2 bases; unmatched bases: 4. CDR3 length: 14 residues. Germline V gene data show CDR1 as SGHNT and CDR2 as YYREEE (reference sequence). CDR3 protein: CASRVGQGAYEQYF. CDR3 bases: TGTGCCAGCAGAGTCGGACAGGGGGCCTACGAGCAGTACTTC.

CDR3 in amino acids: CASSLLEGQPQHF. CDR3 DNA sequence: TGTGCCAGCAGTCTTTTGGAGGGACAGCCCCAGCATTTT. The chain links TRBV12-3 or TRBV12-4 to TRBJ1-5; no definite D call. The CDR3 has 13 residues. V was cut by 5 bases and J by 7 bases, with 12 bases left in between.

The chain's CDR3 is CASSISGLRRETQYF. CDR3 DNA: TGTGCCAGTAGTATATCCGGTTTGAGGCGTGAGACCCAGTACTTC. V and J are TRBV19 and TRBJ2-5, with D unclear. The CDR3 sequence is 15 residues long. Deletions cut 2 bases from V and 5 bases from J, with 15 bases between. Germline loops: CDR1 LNHDA, CDR2 SQIVND (reference sequence).

The chain is built from TRBV28 and TRBJ1-1, with D tentatively TRBD1 (6 bases). Germline lookup yields CDR1 MDHEN and CDR2 SYDVKM. Trimming removed 3 bases from V and 2 bases from J, with 16 bases in between. The CDR3 covers 16 residues. Written as DNA, the CDR3 is TGTGCCAGCAGTTTGATTGGGACAAGAGTTAACACTGAAGCTTTCTTT. It encodes CASSLIGTRVNTEAFF.

The V call is TRBV5-4, the J call TRBJ2-5; 16 bases match TRBD2. Germline CDR1 and CDR2: SGHNT and YYREEE (reference sequence). This CDR3 is 20 amino acids long. V lost 3 bases, J lost 4 bases, and 15 bases stayed unmatched. The CDR3 region is CASSSRGPGTSGGAAETQYF. The CDR3 DNA follows: TGTGCCAGCAGCTCGAGAGGTCCCGGGACTAGCGGGGGGGCCGCAGAGACCCAGTACTTC.

V usage is TRBV7-9 and J usage is TRBJ2-3, with TRBD2 matching over 12 bases. The CDR3 has 16 amino acids. V dropped 4 bases and J dropped 2; count of bases not matched to a gene: 4. Per the germline V gene, CDR1 is SEHNR and CDR2 is FQNEAQ (reference sequence). The CDR3 spells CASSSGTSGYTDTQYF. CDR3 coding DNA: TGTGCCAGCAGCTCCGGGACTAGCGGGTACACAGATACGCAGTATTTT. The variable domain in full, completed from reference TRBV7-9 and TRBJ2-3, reads DTGVSQNPRHKITKRGQNVTFRCDPISEHNRLYWYRQTLGQGPEFLTYFQNEAQLEKSRLLSDRFSAERPKGSFSTLEIQRTEQGDSAMYLCASSSGTSGYTDTQYFGPGTRLTVL.

J is TRBJ1-1 and V is TRBV19; D is unclear. V gave up 1 base and J gave up 3 bases, with 9 bases separating them. The CDR3 is made up of 14 amino acids. CDR1 and CDR2 (germline): LNHDA, SQIVND (reference sequence). CDR3 bases: TGTGCCAGTAGTATAGGACTTCCGGACACTGAAGCTTTCTTT. Residues: CASSIGLPDTEAFF.

This chain uses TRBV28 with TRBJ1-6; perhaps TRBD1 as D (5 bases). The CDR3 contains 17 residues. The germline gives CDR1 MDHEN, CDR2 SYDVKM. The V and J ends lost 6 bases and 0 bases respectively, with 15 bases between them. CDR3 protein: CASRDGTFSSYNSPLHF. For the CDR3, the DNA is TGTGCCAGCAGAGACGGGACTTTTAGCTCCTATAATTCACCCCTCCACTTT.

The chain recombines TRBV5-4 with TRBJ1-1; 10 bases fit TRBD1. J gave up 4 bases and V 4 bases, and 10 bases lay outside the gene matches. Germline loops: CDR1 SGHNT, CDR2 YYREEE (reference sequence). This CDR3 comprises 16 residues. CDR3 residues: CASSAGTGARGTEAFF. CDR3 DNA sequence: TGTGCCAGCAGCGCCGGGACAGGGGCTCGGGGCACTGAAGCTTTCTTT.

This rearrangement joins TRBV10-3 to TRBJ2-7; the match to TRBD2 covers 7 bases. CDR1 and CDR2 (germline): ENHRY, SYGVKD. V lost 4 bases and J lost 0; bases outside the gene matches: 3. CDR3 length: 14 amino acids. The CDR3 sequence is CAISGGGNSYEQYF. As DNA, the CDR3 is TGTGCCATCAGTGGGGGGGGGAACTCCTACGAGCAGTACTTC.

The chain carries TRBV5-4 and TRBJ1-2; 10 nucleotides line up with TRBD1. Germline V CDR1 and CDR2: SGHNT, YYREEE (reference sequence). The J segment lost 4 bases and the V segment lost 4 bases, leaving 4 bases of the junction unmatched. The CDR3 length is 14 residues. The CDR3 DNA is TGTGCCAGCAGCGGGACAGGGGAAGCCTATGGCTACACCTTC. Its translation: CASSGTGEAYGYTF.

The genes are TRBV27 and TRBJ1-6, with 9 positions matching TRBD1. The CDR3 loop spans 14 amino acids. Losses at the gene ends were 5 bases for V and 9 bases for J; bases not matched to a gene: 5. CDR1 is MNHEY, CDR2 SMNVEV, per germline (reference sequence). CDR3 in amino acids: CASSPGTGTSPLHF. DNA of the CDR3: TGTGCCAGCAGTCCCGGGACAGGGACTTCACCCCTCCACTTT.

This chain links TRBV30 with TRBJ1-1, with unresolved D. The V end lost 3 bases, the J end lost 10 bases, and 21 bases lay between the germline ends. CDR1 and CDR2 from the germline V gene are GTSNPN and SVGIG (reference sequence). CDR3 length equals 14 residues. For the CDR3, the DNA is TGTGCCTGGAGCGCCGAGGGCAGAGCGATTGGAGCTTTCTTT. Protein sequence: CAWSAEGRAIGAFF.

The V call is TRBV6-5, the J call TRBJ2-5; TRBD1 matches at 7 bases. CDR3 length: 15 amino acids. The germline CDR1 and CDR2 sequences are MNHEY and SVGAGI. The ends lost 4 bases at V and 1 base at J; junction bases unmatched: 6. CDR3 in DNA: TGTGCCAGCAGTTCGACAGGGAGCGGCCAAGAGACCCAGTACTTC. This translates into CASSSTGSGQETQYF.

The rearrangement uses TRBV5-4 and TRBJ2-7; 8 nucleotides agree with TRBD2. The germline V gene encodes CDR1 SGHNT and CDR2 YYREEE (reference sequence). The CDR3 has 15 residues. V dropped 0 bases and J dropped 4; count of bases not matched to a gene: 6. The CDR3 here is CASSLASGGMYEQYF. DNA for the CDR3: TGTGCCAGCAGCTTGGCCAGCGGGGGAATGTACGAGCAGTACTTC.